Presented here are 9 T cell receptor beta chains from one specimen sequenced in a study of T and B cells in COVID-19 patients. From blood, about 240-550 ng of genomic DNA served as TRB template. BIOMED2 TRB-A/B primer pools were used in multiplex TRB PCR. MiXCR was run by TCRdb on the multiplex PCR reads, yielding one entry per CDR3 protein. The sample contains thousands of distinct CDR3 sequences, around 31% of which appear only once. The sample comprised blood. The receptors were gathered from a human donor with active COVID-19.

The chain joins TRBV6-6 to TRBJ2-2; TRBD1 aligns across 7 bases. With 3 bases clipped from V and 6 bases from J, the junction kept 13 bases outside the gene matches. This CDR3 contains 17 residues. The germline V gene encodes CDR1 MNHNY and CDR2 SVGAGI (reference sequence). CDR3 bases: TGTGCCAGCAGTTATCCGGCGCAGGGGGTTTTAGCCGGGGAGCTGTTTTTT. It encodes CASSYPAQGVLAGELFF.

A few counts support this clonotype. The CDR3 reads CASSSRQALTDTQYF. The CDR3 region has the DNA TGTGCCAGCAGTTCGAGACAGGCTTTAACAGATACGCAGTATTTT. The chain has TRBV12-3 or TRBV12-4 and TRBJ2-3; D may be TRBD1 (6 bases). V was cut by 4 bases and J by 3 bases, with 14 bases left in between. The CDR3 spans 15 residues.

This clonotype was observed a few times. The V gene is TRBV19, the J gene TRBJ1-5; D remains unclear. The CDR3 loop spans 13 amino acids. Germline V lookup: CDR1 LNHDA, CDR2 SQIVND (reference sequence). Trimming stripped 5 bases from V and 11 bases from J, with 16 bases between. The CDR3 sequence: CASSPGLVSAQHF. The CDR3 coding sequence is TGTGCCAGTAGTCCCGGGTTAGTATCAGCCCAGCATTTT. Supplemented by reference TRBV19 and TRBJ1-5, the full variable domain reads DGGITQSPKYLFRKEGQNVTLSCEQNLNHDAMYWYRQDPGQGLRLIYYSQIVNDFQKGDIAEGYSVSREKKESFPLTVTSAQKNPTAFYLCASSPGLVSAQHFGDGTRLSIL.

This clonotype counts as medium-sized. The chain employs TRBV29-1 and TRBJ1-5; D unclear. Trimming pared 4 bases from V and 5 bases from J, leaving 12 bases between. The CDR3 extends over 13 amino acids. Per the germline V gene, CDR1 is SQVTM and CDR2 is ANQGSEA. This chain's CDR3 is CSVASGRDQPQHF. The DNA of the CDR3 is TGCAGCGTTGCGTCGGGGAGGGATCAGCCCCAGCATTTT.

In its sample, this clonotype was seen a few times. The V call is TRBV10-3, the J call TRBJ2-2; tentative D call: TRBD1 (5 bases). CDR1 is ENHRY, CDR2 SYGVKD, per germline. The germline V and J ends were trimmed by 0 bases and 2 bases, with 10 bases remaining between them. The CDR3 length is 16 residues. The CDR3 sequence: CAISESGRVNTGELFF. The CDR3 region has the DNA TGTGCCATCAGTGAGTCGGGCAGGGTTAACACCGGGGAGCTGTTTTTT.

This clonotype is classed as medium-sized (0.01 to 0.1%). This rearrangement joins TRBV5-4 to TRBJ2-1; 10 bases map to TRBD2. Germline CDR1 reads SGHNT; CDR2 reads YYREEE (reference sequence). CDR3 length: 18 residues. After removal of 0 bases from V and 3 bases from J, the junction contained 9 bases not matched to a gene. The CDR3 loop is CASSLDGLAGENYNEQFF. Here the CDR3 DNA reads TGTGCCAGCAGCTTGGATGGGCTAGCGGGGGAAAACTACAATGAGCAGTTCTTC.

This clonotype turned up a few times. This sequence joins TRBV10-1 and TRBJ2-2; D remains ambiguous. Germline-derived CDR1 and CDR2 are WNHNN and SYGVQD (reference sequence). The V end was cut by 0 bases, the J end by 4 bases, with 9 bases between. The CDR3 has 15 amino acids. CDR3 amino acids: CASSESYSGTGELFF. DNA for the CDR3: TGCGCCAGCAGTGAGTCGTATTCGGGCACCGGGGAGCTGTTTTTT.

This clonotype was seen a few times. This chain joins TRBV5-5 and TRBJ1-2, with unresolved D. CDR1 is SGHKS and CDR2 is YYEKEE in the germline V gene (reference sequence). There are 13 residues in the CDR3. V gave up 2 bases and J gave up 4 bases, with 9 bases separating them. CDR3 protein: CASSFLGPYGYTF. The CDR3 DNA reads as TGTGCCAGCAGCTTTTTGGGTCCCTATGGCTACACCTTC.

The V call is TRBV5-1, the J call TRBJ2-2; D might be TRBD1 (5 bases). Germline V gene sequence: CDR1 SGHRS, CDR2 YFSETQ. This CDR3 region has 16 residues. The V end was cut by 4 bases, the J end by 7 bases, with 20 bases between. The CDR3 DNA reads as TGCGCCAGCAGCCCGGGCTGGGGCCGGACGTACGGGGAGCTGTTTTTT. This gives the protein CASSPGWGRTYGELFF.